A single sample gave rise to the 2 T cell receptor beta chains below, sequenced in a study of a mutant IDH1 vaccine in newly diagnosed glioma. Sample time point: week 23, last vaccination. The content of each vaccine dose was 300 ug of mutant IDH1 20-mer peptide, and topical imiquimod accompanied it. Assay: immunoSEQ multiplex PCR; the TCRdb copy retains only in-frame clones and omits some. Among tens of thousands of clones listed, over 70% were seen once. These receptors' antigens are unknown. Specimen: PBMCs, collected from a glioma patient whose treatment included an IDH1 peptide vaccine. These receptors all stem from a man younger than 30 with glioma.

V usage is TRBV6-1 and J usage is TRBJ1-6; possibly TRBD1 for D (5 bases). The CDR3 covers 16 residues. Germline values: CDR1 MNHNS, CDR2 SASEGT. Between the trimmed V and J ends, which lost 1 base and 5 bases, there was a span of 12 bases. The CDR3 sequence is CASSEGKGTHNSPLHF. As DNA, the CDR3 is TGTGCCAGCAGTGAAGGGAAGGGGACCCATAATTCACCCCTCCACTTT.

CDR3 nucleotides: TGTGCCAGCAGCCAAGTTCAGGGGACCTACGCGGAGACCCAGTACTTC. It encodes CASSQVQGTYAETQYF. V usage is TRBV14 and J usage is TRBJ2-5, with a possible D match to TRBD1 (6 bases). The germline V gene encodes CDR1 SGHDN and CDR2 FVKESK. The CDR3 is 16 residues long. V shed 1 base and J shed 5 bases, with 17 bases lying between them.